The 20 T cell receptor beta chains reported below all come from one sample, sequenced in a study of OX40 agonist ivuxolimab in advanced cancers. The data were produced by immunoSEQ multiplex PCR, yet TCRdb's version contains in-frame clones alone and is incomplete. Of 64,000 or so clones in the sample, roughly four fifths were seen once. The source was CD4+ or CD8+ T cells sorted from blood, collected in a trial of the OX40 agonist ivuxolimab. The receptors here all came from an adult with an advanced solid tumor such as melanoma, head and neck, liver or kidney cancer.

V usage is TRBV28 and J usage is TRBJ2-1, with TRBD2 as a possible D gene (6 bases). V was cut by 7 bases and J by 4 bases, with 23 bases left in between. The CDR3 loop spans 17 amino acids. CDR1 MDHEN and CDR2 SYDVKM come from the germline V gene. This CDR3 reads CASIGPTSRERYNEQFF. The CDR3 coding sequence is TGTGCCAGCATCGGCCCTACTAGTCGGGAGAGATACAATGAGCAGTTCTTC.

The chain joins TRBV2 to TRBJ1-6, with D perhaps TRBD1 (5 bases). The CDR3 loop spans 15 amino acids. Trimming removed 7 bases from V and 10 bases from J, with 20 bases in between. Germline values: CDR1 SNHLY, CDR2 FYNNEI. The DNA of the CDR3 is TGTGCCAGCACCCCTAGCGGACAAAACTTCTCACCCCTCCACTTT. This gives the protein CASTPSGQNFSPLHF.

V gene TRBV7-3 combines with J gene TRBJ2-3; a possible D gene is TRBD2 (7 bases). The CDR3 is 15 amino acids. V was shortened by 0 bases and J by 4 bases, with 11 bases between the two germline ends. Per the germline V gene, CDR1 is SGHTA and CDR2 is FQGTGA. CDR3 amino acids: CASSLTGGPADTQYF. Here the CDR3 DNA reads TGTGCCAGCAGCTTAACGGGGGGGCCCGCAGATACGCAGTATTTT.

The gene calls are TRBV9 and TRBJ2-5; TRBD1 is a possible D gene (6 bases). V shed 7 bases and J shed 2 bases, with 27 bases lying between them. Germline V gene sequence: CDR1 SGDLS, CDR2 YYNGEE. The CDR3 is made up of 18 amino acids. The CDR3 here is CASWVHRVWVSRQETQYF. The CDR3 coding sequence is TGTGCCAGCTGGGTGCACAGGGTGTGGGTCAGCCGACAAGAGACCCAGTACTTC.

This clone was seen a handful of times. The chain carries TRBV10-3 and TRBJ2-7; unclear D gene. From germline, CDR1 is ENHRY and CDR2 SYGVKD. This CDR3 has 14 amino acids. V lost 0 bases to trimming and J lost 3 bases, with 9 bases between them. The CDR3 DNA follows: TGTGCCATCAGTGAGTCGCGCAAAAGCTACGAGCAGTACTTC. This sequence encodes CAISESRKSYEQYF.

The V call is TRBV5-6, the J call TRBJ1-2; TRBD1 is a possible D gene (6 bases). The CDR3 loop spans 14 amino acids. In germline, CDR1 is SGHDT, CDR2 YYEEEE. V was pared by 6 bases and J by 3 bases, with 15 bases between. The CDR3 loop reads CASNWGGGDYGYTF. The CDR3 region has the DNA TGTGCCAGCAACTGGGGGGGCGGGGACTATGGCTACACCTTC.

The rearrangement links TRBV2 to TRBJ1-4; D possibly corresponds to TRBD1 (5 bases). This CDR3 spans 14 amino acids. V dropped 5 bases and J dropped 8 bases, with 15 bases sitting between them. From germline, CDR1 is SNHLY and CDR2 FYNNEI. The CDR3 DNA reads as TGTGCCAGCAGTAAGGGGATCCCGATGGAAAAACTGTTTTTT. Encoded protein: CASSKGIPMEKLFF.

The DNA of the CDR3 is TGTGCCAGCAGGGACAGGGCCTACGAGCAGTACTTC. As protein: CASRDRAYEQYF. The chain combines TRBV6-5 with TRBJ2-7; 8 bases fit TRBD1. Trimming at V came to 6 bases and at J to 2 bases, leaving 0 bases not matched to a gene. Germline values: CDR1 MNHEY, CDR2 SVGAGI. This CDR3 is 12 amino acids long.

The gene calls are TRBV19 and TRBJ1-2; tentatively, D is TRBD1 (5 bases). The CDR3 sequence is 13 residues long. The germline V and J ends were trimmed by 6 bases and 5 bases, with 13 bases remaining between them. Germline CDR1 reads LNHDA; CDR2 reads SQIVND (reference sequence). The CDR3 DNA follows: TGTGCCAGTAGAGATACAGGCACTTATGGCTACACCTTC. Protein: CASRDTGTYGYTF.

This clone came up a few times. The genes are TRBV7-2 and TRBJ1-2, with D perhaps matching TRBD1 (6 bases). Germline CDR1 is SGHTA and CDR2 is FQGNSA. V dropped 3 bases and J dropped 5 bases, with 13 bases sitting between them. The CDR3 covers 14 residues. The CDR3 reads CASSLTAGEYGYTF. Here the CDR3 DNA reads TGTGCCAGCAGCTTGACGGCAGGGGAATATGGCTACACCTTC.

V gene TRBV7-8 combines with J gene TRBJ1-1; no firm D call. Per the germline V gene, CDR1 is SGHVS and CDR2 is FQNEAQ. V lost 0 bases and J 4 bases, leaving 6 bases between the germline ends. CDR3 length: 13 amino acids. The CDR3 nucleotides read TGTGCCAGCAGCTTAGCTTATAGCACTGAAGCTTTCTTT. As protein: CASSLAYSTEAFF. Complete variable domain (other parts from reference TRBV7-8 and TRBJ1-1): GAGVSQSPRYKVAKRGQDVALRCDPISGHVSLFWYQQALGQGPEFLTYFQNEAQLDKSGLPSDRFFAERPEGSVSTLKIQRTQQEDSAVYLCASSLAYSTEAFFGQGTRLTVV.

The rearrangement uses TRBV5-8 and TRBJ1-2; no clear D gene. The germline gives CDR1 SGHTS, CDR2 YDEGEE. V was trimmed by 0 bases and J by 4 bases, leaving 19 bases between them. This CDR3 is built from 17 residues. The CDR3 DNA reads TGTGCCAGCAGCTTGGAGTTGAAGGCTCGGGCAGGCTATGGCTACACCTTC. It is translated as CASSLELKARAGYGYTF.

The J gene is TRBJ1-5, the V gene TRBV7-9; D unclear. This CDR3 is built from 14 residues. V dropped 2 bases and J dropped 4 bases, with 9 bases sitting between them. Germline values: CDR1 SEHNR, CDR2 FQNEAQ (reference sequence). The CDR3: CASSLSVSNQPQHF. In DNA form, the CDR3 reads TGTGCCAGCAGCTTATCAGTCTCAAATCAGCCCCAGCATTTT.

This clone was counted a single time. The chain joins TRBV10-2 to TRBJ2-2; the D gene is possibly TRBD1 (5 bases). This CDR3 has 13 amino acids. Germline values: CDR1 WSHSY, CDR2 SAAADI. V gave up 7 bases and J gave up 6 bases, with 12 bases separating them. The CDR3 DNA is TGCGCCAGCACTAAGTTAGGGGCCGGGGAGCTGTTTTTT. It is translated as CASTKLGAGELFF.

The chain recombines TRBV29-1 with TRBJ1-1, with D possibly matching TRBD1 (5 bases). The V and J ends lost 8 bases and 3 bases respectively, with 16 bases between them. The CDR3 runs to 13 residues. Germline CDR1 SQVTM, CDR2 ANQGSEA. The CDR3 reads CSSKRTTDTEAFF. CDR3 nucleotide sequence: TGCAGCTCCAAAAGGACAACGGACACTGAAGCTTTCTTT.

The chain carries TRBV7-3 and TRBJ2-2; perhaps TRBD1 as D (5 bases). Germline V lookup: CDR1 SGHTA, CDR2 FQGTGA. The V and J ends lost 8 bases and 7 bases respectively, with 14 bases between them. CDR3 size: 13 residues. The CDR3 sequence is CASLTDLRGELFF. The CDR3 DNA is TGTGCCAGCCTGACAGACCTTCGCGGGGAGCTGTTTTTT.

This rearrangement joins TRBV11-3 to TRBJ2-7, with 8 bases matching TRBD1. CDR1 and CDR2 from the germline V gene are SGHNT and YENEEA. The V gene end was trimmed by 3 bases and the J gene end by 4 bases; junction bases not matched to a gene: 2. This CDR3 is built from 13 residues. Written as DNA, the CDR3 is TGTGCCAGCAGCTTCCGGACAGGGTACGAGCAGTACTTC. It codes for CASSFRTGYEQYF.

The V and J genes are TRBV6-5 and TRBJ2-5; 8 bases fit TRBD2. V was clipped by 6 bases and J by 5 bases; unmatched bases: 8. The CDR3 totals 14 residues. CDR1 and CDR2 from the germline V gene are MNHEY and SVGAGI. The CDR3 sequence: CASRERGGWETQYF. CDR3 in DNA: TGTGCCAGCAGGGAACGGGGGGGTTGGGAGACCCAGTACTTC.

The chain is built from TRBV18 and TRBJ2-1; D may correspond to TRBD1 or TRBD2 (5 bases each). The CDR3 runs to 14 residues. Between the trimmed V and J ends, which lost 7 bases and 3 bases, there was a span of 13 bases. Germline CDR1 and CDR2: KGHSH and LQKENI. The CDR3 nucleotides are TGTGCCAGCTTCTCCGGGACGGACTACAATGAGCAGTTCTTC. Translated: CASFSGTDYNEQFF.

V gene TRBV5-1 combines with J gene TRBJ2-6; 9 positions match TRBD1. V lost 0 bases and J lost 4; bases outside the gene matches: 5. The V gene's germline CDR1 is SGHRS and CDR2 YFSETQ. CDR3 length equals 17 residues. Here the CDR3 DNA reads TGCGCCAGCAGCTTGGTACAGGGGGCGCCGGGGGCCAACGTCCTGACTTTC. As protein: CASSLVQGAPGANVLTF.